This T cell receptor (beta chain) was found in a study of CD4 T cells in relation to SARS-CoV-2 and coronaviruses. Trimming removed 6 bases from V and 3 bases from J; junction bases left unmatched: 7. The CDR3 contains 14 residues. Germline CDR1 reads SGHRS; CDR2 reads YFSETQ. Clones were sequenced by immunoSEQ multiplex PCR, and TCRdb holds only the in-frame ones, with some missing. The data contain about 38,000 clones, around nine tenths of them seen just once; the ten biggest clones take up roughly a tenth. Sample: memory CD4+ T cells from PBMCs. The chain links TRBV5-1 to TRBJ2-5, with TRBD1 identical over 8 bases. This clonotype was obtained from an adult with COVID-19. CDR3 in amino acids: CASNSWTGKETQYF. For the CDR3, the DNA is TGCGCCAGCAACTCCTGGACAGGGAAAGAGACCCAGTACTTC. The whole variable domain, filled in from reference TRBV5-1 and TRBJ2-5, reads KAGVTQTPRYLIKTRGQQVTLSCSPISGHRSVSWYQQTPGQGLQFLFEYFSETQRNKGNFPGRFSGRQFSNSRSEMNVSTLELGDSALYLCASNSWTGKETQYFGPGTRLLVL.